This is a list of T cell receptor beta chains from one sample in a study of identical twins. TCRdb re-called the 5' RACE reads with MiXCR, one entry per CDR3 protein. The top ten clones hold about 0.97% of a sample with roughly 490,000 distinct CDR3 sequences, around an eighth of them seen once. These sequences were also reported in another study, on yellow fever vaccine responses in identical twins.

Sequenced sample: CD4+ T cells sorted from blood. These receptors were collected from a woman aged 18-30 years in good health. The CDR3 runs from the conserved cysteine through the conserved F or W. Each record gives: V gene, D gene, clone size, J gene, CDR3 DNA, CDR3 protein. A D gene is named only where the DNA matches it firmly. Rows may omit the clone size; those that give it use once, few, many or a size class.

>TRBV7-2|.|many|TRBJ1-5
TGTGCCAGCAGCTTATCCCCCCCCCAGCCCCAGCATTTT
CASSLSPPQPQHF
>TRBV6-2/TRBV6-3|TRBD2|.|TRBJ2-7
TGTGCCAGCAGTTATCAAAGGCGGGAGTGGGCCTACGAGCAGTACTTC
CASSYQRREWAYEQYF
>TRBV7-9|TRBD2|few|TRBJ2-1
TGTGCCAGCAGGCCGGGACTAGCCTATGAGCAGTTCTTC
CASRPGLAYEQFF
>TRBV7-2|TRBD2|many|TRBJ2-7
TGTGCCAGCAGCTCGGGACTAGCGGGAACGGGGCAGTACTTC
CASSSGLAGTGQYF
>TRBV28|.|few|TRBJ2-3
TGTGCCAGCAGTTTTTCTGGCAGGACCATCACAGATACGCAGTATTTT
CASSFSGRTITDTQYF
>TRBV3-1|.|.|TRBJ2-7
TGTGCCAGCAGCCGCCCCAAACCCCCCTACGAGCAGTACTTC
CASSRPKPPYEQYF
>TRBV29-1|.|.|TRBJ2-7
TGCAGCGTTGACACCGACAGATTTCAGCAGTACTTC
CSVDTDRFQQYF
>TRBV24-1|.|many|TRBJ2-3
TGTGCCACCAGTCCGAGACCAGCCGGCACAGATACGCAGTATTTT
CATSPRPAGTDTQYF
>TRBV7-9|.|.|TRBJ2-1
TGTGCCAGCAGCTTATCACTAGAGCAGTTCTTC
CASSLSLEQFF
>TRBV5-4|.|.|TRBJ1-5
TGTGCCAGCAGCTTGGATGGCAGGGACGATCAGCCACAGCATTTT
CASSLDGRDDQPQHF
>TRBV24-1|TRBD1|few|TRBJ2-7
TGTGCCACCAGTGATGGACAGGGCCTATCCTACGAGCAGTACTTC
CATSDGQGLSYEQYF
>TRBV28|.|.|TRBJ2-7
TGTGCCAGCAGGCTCGCCTACGAGCAGTACTTC
CASRLAYEQYF
>TRBV2|TRBD1|few|TRBJ1-4
TGTGCCAGCAGGCGTGACAGGGGGCATGCTAATGAAAAACTGTTTTTT
CASRRDRGHANEKLFF
>TRBV12-3/TRBV12-4|.|few|TRBJ2-3
TGTGCCGAAGGGACTCCTAACACAGATACGCAGTATTTT
CAEGTPNTDTQYF
>TRBV19|.|.|TRBJ2-7
TGTGCCAGTAGTCCTTGGGACCACTCCTACGAGCAGTACTTC
CASSPWDHSYEQYF
>TRBV7-3|.|few|TRBJ2-1
TGTGCCAGCAGCTTAATGCAGGGATCATACAATGAGCAGTTCTTC
CASSLMQGSYNEQFF
>TRBV24-1|.|few|TRBJ2-2
TGTGCCACCAGTGATTTGTCATCGAACACCGGGGAGCTGTTTTTT
CATSDLSSNTGELFF
>TRBV5-1|.|.|TRBJ2-7
TGCGCCAGCAGCTTGGAGCCCGGCTCCTACGAGCAGTACTTC
CASSLEPGSYEQYF
>TRBV12-3/TRBV12-4|.|.|TRBJ2-7
TGTGCCAGCAGTGCCGGGGCAGCGGAGTCCTACGAGCAGTACTTC
CASSAGAAESYEQYF
>TRBV20-1|TRBD1|few|TRBJ1-6
TGCAGTGCTATGAAGGACAGGGATAATTCACCCCTCCACTTT
CSAMKDRDNSPLHF
>TRBV5-7|TRBD2|.|TRBJ2-3
TGTGCCAGCAGCTCAGTAAGCGGGGAACGCACAGATACGCAGTATTTT
CASSSVSGERTDTQYF
>TRBV6-2/TRBV6-3|.|many|TRBJ2-3
TGTGCCAGTCGGAGGAGCACAGATACGCAGTATTTT
CASRRSTDTQYF
>TRBV30|.|.|TRBJ2-7
TGTGCCTGGAGTGTATGGGAGGAATACAACGAGCAGTACTTC
CAWSVWEEYNEQYF
>TRBV20-1|.|.|TRBJ2-7
TGCAGTGCCACGATTGAAGCCGTTCCCTACGAGCAGTACTTC
CSATIEAVPYEQYF
>TRBV20-1|.|few|TRBJ2-7
TGCAGTGCTAGAGATCTCCTGGTTAGCTCCTACGAGCAGTACTTC
CSARDLLVSSYEQYF
>TRBV2|.|many|TRBJ2-1
TGTGCCAGCAGTGACCAGGGCTACGGGGAGCAGTTCTTC
CASSDQGYGEQFF
>TRBV7-8|.|.|TRBJ2-3
TGTGCCAGCAGCTCCCCCAGAGAAGATACGCAGTATTTT
CASSSPREDTQYF
>TRBV4-3|TRBD2|.|TRBJ2-3
TGCGCCAGCAGCCTTGGGGGACTAGCGGGATCAGATACGCAGTATTTT
CASSLGGLAGSDTQYF
>TRBV29-1|.|.|TRBJ1-4
TGCAGCGTTGTTGGGGCCGCAACTAATGAAAAACTGTTTTTT
CSVVGAATNEKLFF
>TRBV18|TRBD1|.|TRBJ2-1
TGTGCCAGCTCCCGGGACAGGGGGTTTTATGAGCAGTTCTTC
CASSRDRGFYEQFF
>TRBV2|TRBD1|few|TRBJ2-7
TGTGCCAGCAGTGTGGACAGGTTAGCCTACGAGCAGTACTTC
CASSVDRLAYEQYF
>TRBV6-1|TRBD1|.|TRBJ2-1
TGTGCCAGCAGAAGGGGGCGCCAACGCGATGAGCAGTTCTTC
CASRRGRQRDEQFF
>TRBV20-1|.|.|TRBJ2-1
TGCAGTGCTAGCCGGCGACTTTCCTACAATGAGCAGTTCTTC
CSASRRLSYNEQFF
>TRBV5-1|TRBD1|.|TRBJ2-1
TGCGCCAGCAGCATAGGGACAGGGAGATACAATGAGCAGTTCTTC
CASSIGTGRYNEQFF
>TRBV4-3|TRBD1|few|TRBJ2-3
TGCGCCAGCAGCCAAGCTCCAGGGGGAACAGATACGCAGTATTTT
CASSQAPGGTDTQYF
>TRBV7-2|.|.|TRBJ1-5
TGTGCCAGCAGCTTAGCGTTTCAGACCAATCAGCCCCAGCATTTT
CASSLAFQTNQPQHF
>TRBV21-1|.|few|TRBJ2-7
TGTGCCAGCAGCACCCAAAGGCTCTTATATGCCCCATCCTCCTACGAGCAGTACTTC
CASSTQRLLYAPSSYEQYF
>TRBV20-1|.|few|TRBJ1-2
TGCAGTGCTAGAATCCCGGAGGGGCGTCATGGCTACACCTTC
CSARIPEGRHGYTF
>TRBV20-1|.|.|TRBJ2-6
TGCAGTGTCAGTAGCGGAGCCCCCTCTGGGGCCAACGTCCTGACTTTC
CSVSSGAPSGANVLTF
>TRBV20-1|TRBD2|.|TRBJ2-7
TGCAGTGCTAGGAGGCTAGCGGGGGGGCTCGAGCAGTACTTC
CSARRLAGGLEQYF
>TRBV14|TRBD1|.|TRBJ1-2
TGTGCCAGCAGCCAAGGTCTTGACAGGGCTTTTGGCTACACCTTC
CASSQGLDRAFGYTF
>TRBV12-3/TRBV12-4|TRBD1|many|TRBJ2-7
TGTGCCAGCAGCCCGGGACAGGGCCCCAACGAGCAGTACTTC
CASSPGQGPNEQYF
>TRBV12-5|.|.|TRBJ2-5
TGTGCTAGTGGTTTGGGCCAGACAGTTCAAGAGACCCAGTACTTC
CASGLGQTVQETQYF
>TRBV20-1|TRBD2|few|TRBJ2-2
TGCAGTGCTGGCGTAGCGGGGAACACCGGGGAGCTGTTTTTT
CSAGVAGNTGELFF
>TRBV24-1|.|few|TRBJ1-2
TGTGCCACCAGTGATTACTATGGCTACACCTTC
CATSDYYGYTF
>TRBV28|.|.|TRBJ1-6
TGTGCCAGCTTAGGGGTGGCAAATTCACCCCTCCACTTT
CASLGVANSPLHF
>TRBV29-1|.|few|TRBJ2-1
TGCAGCGTTGAAGATCGCAAGTTCTTC
CSVEDRKFF
>TRBV3-1|.|.|TRBJ2-7
TGTGCCAGCAGCCAAGGTCTAGTTCCCTACGAGCAGTACTTC
CASSQGLVPYEQYF
>TRBV5-1|.|few|TRBJ2-3
TGCGCCAGCGGGGGGGGCGCGGGAGTCTCAGATACGCAGTATTTT
CASGGGAGVSDTQYF